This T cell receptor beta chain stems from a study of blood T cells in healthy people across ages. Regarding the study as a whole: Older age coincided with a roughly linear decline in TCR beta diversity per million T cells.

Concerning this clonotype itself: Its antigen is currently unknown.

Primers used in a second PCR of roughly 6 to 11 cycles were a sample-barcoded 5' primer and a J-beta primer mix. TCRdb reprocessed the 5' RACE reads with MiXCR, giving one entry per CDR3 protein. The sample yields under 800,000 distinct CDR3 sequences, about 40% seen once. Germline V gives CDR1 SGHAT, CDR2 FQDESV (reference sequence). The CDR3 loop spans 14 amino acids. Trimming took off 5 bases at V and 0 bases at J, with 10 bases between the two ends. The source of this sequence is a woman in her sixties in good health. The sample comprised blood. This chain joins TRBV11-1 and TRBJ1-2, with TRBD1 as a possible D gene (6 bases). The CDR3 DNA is TGTGCCAGCAGCCTACGACAGGCTAACTATGGCTACACCTTC. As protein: CASSLRQANYGYTF.